This T cell receptor (beta chain) came from a study of cytomegalovirus exposure and HLA in healthy donors (TCRdb year 2017). With regard to the full study: In an earlier analysis of about 560 of the donors, approximately 260 Gb of sequence data and some 100 million unique TCR beta sequences from approximately 180 million T cells were reported. The study combined high-throughput TCR immunosequencing, statistical association of individual TCRs with disease status, and machine learning to predict cytomegalovirus infection status. Alongside the repertoire data, information on donor age, sex, ethnicity and CMV serostatus was compiled. Approximately 300 gigabases of sequencing data and approximately 91 million unique TCR sequences made up an early release that covered under 750 HLA-typed donors. Roughly 5 DR-DQ haplotypes were treated as single units for association and clustering because of strong linkage in the cohort. Among roughly 400 genotyped donors of the cohort, an average of around 220,000 unique TCR beta nucleotide sequences was sequenced per donor, of which about 18% were non-productive. Of the 300 to 450 genotyped donors, roughly 76% were placed in the genetic ancestry cluster associated with self-reported Caucasian donors. A later analysis re-analyzed previously published TCR beta repertoires from 600 to 850 donors and added high-resolution HLA genotyping to study TCR occurrence patterns. The number of typed donors differed by locus: 629-630 for A, B, C, DRB1 and DQB1; 522 for DQA1; over 600 for DPA1; and 450 to 480 for DPB1. In addition to the first cohort of 650 to 750 subjects, a separate validation cohort of approximately 130 different subjects was used. The aim of the study was to test whether cataloging public T cell receptors could identify signatures of past pathogen exposure. A later genetic analysis took genome-wide SNP genotypes for about 55% of the 666 donors and used that subset as a discovery cohort. In the later analysis, no new phenotypic data were used to find candidate immune exposures; instead, reliance was placed on TCR beta sequences and their occurrence across donors. Every repertoire in the discovery cohort had been generated on one and the same sequencing platform. The study used immunosequencing to profile the T cell repertoires of approximately 650 subjects and linked those repertoires to cytomegalovirus serostatus. An earlier analysis of approximately 640 of the donors applied high-throughput TCR beta sequencing to assess whether each TCR beta V gene segment acted as functional or pseudogenic. Both class I and class II loci were covered by HLA typing, at four-digit resolution. General study outcomes and caveats: In a later analysis, 16,951 TCR beta sequences were associated with specific HLA alleles at a false discovery rate of 0.05. A later analysis found that TCR association rates varied across HLA loci, with DRB1 alleles showing the most associated TCRs and HLA-C alleles the fewest. Some IMGT-functional V segments, including TRBV6-2 and TRBV6-3, could not be told apart with the 87-base-pair reads, so those segments were excluded. Broadly in line with IMGT annotations, most TCR beta V segments showed up in productive rearrangements about 90% or about 30% of the time in an earlier analysis of several hundred of the donors. When HLA alleles, especially DR and DQ, strongly co-occurred, attributing TCR associations to individual alleles was difficult. Because HLA typing was missing for some donors at each locus, association tests included only the typed subset. A total of 150 to 200 TCR beta chains were listed by the study as associated with cytomegalovirus. Most CMV-associated TCR beta chains appeared to be HLA-restricted in a later analysis, and the HLA associations seemed to be driven largely by CMV exposure. The classifier was reported to diagnose cytomegalovirus status with high specificity and sensitivity in both the original cohort and the validation cohort. It was suggested by the authors that the approach could potentially be generalized to other disease states and immunological phenotypes. Compared with the 666-donor mean, donors in an Asian-associated ancestry cluster had fewer N-insertions in productive TCRs, according to a later genetic analysis. In a later analysis, several top co-occurrence clusters were reported to appear linked to parvovirus B19, influenza, CMV and Epstein-Barr virus. The sequencing pipeline was judged likely to have produced a cluster of highly shared sequence variants as a technical artifact. Because counts were too low, seventeen rarely observed V segments, including chromosome 9 orphons, were excluded from the earlier analysis of several hundred of the donors. A further reported finding was that TCR beta sequences accurately predicted the HLA-A and HLA-B alleles for most subjects in the first cohort. Across donors, most TCR sequences were observed very rarely, whereas some public TCRs were present in many individuals. CMV serostatus was the only immune exposure information available for the cohort. In a later analysis, HLA-associated TCR beta chains showed more clonal expansion and lower generation probabilities than non-associated chains that were equally common. Three of the identified cytomegalovirus-associated TCR beta chains were confirmed in vitro to be specific for cytomegalovirus antigens. Sequencing depth was assumed to be roughly uniform across donors in the presence/absence analyses, though that assumption may not hold. A later genetic analysis associated a missense DCLRE1C variant with V-gene and J-gene trimming of TCR beta chains, and an independent cohort replicated the association. Linkage disequilibrium might explain the correlated functional status among segregating V segments, but an unknown experimental factor could not be ruled out. The cohort was sequenced for TCR beta chains only, and without alpha or paired-chain data the features that could be detected were limited.

Ends trimmed: V by 2 bases, J by 1 base; bases unmatched to a gene: 7. CDR1 SGHRS and CDR2 YFSETQ are derived from the germline V gene. The CDR3 sequence holds 16 residues, the cysteine and phenylalanine included. Here the CDR3 DNA is all that survives: 48 bases in frame from base 1. In total, approximately 700 healthy bone marrow donors made up the cohort. All cohort members were sampled while nominally healthy, although unrecorded immune exposures were likely present. The donor tested CMV seropositive and was one of the 289 seropositive cohort members. Every donor gave a peripheral blood sample, and the peripheral blood mononuclear cells from that sample were used for TCR beta sequencing. Genomic DNA extraction from the blood cell samples was performed with the Qiagen DNeasy Blood Extraction Kit. Library preparation employed the immunoSEQ multiplex PCR assay. For the multiplex PCR, a mixture combining 60 forward primers for TCR Vbeta segments and 13 reverse primers for TCR Jbeta segments was used. Amplification of the CDR3 region of rearranged TCR beta genes was performed with a multiplex PCR assay on genomic DNA. The Illumina HiSeq System was used to sequence the amplified TCR beta libraries as 87-base-pair reads. The source study handled its data this way. In a later analysis, 80 million or so unique TCR beta chains were counted across the 650 to 750 repertoires, and approximately 9.9 million of these chains were shared by at least two donors. Raw reads were error-corrected and collapsed into unique sequences with a nearest-neighbor algorithm that merged closely related sequences to remove PCR and sequencing errors. Alignment of CDR3 sequences to IMGT reference sequences was used to assign V, D and J gene segments. For a sequence to be retained, a match of at least six nucleotides to both a V gene segment and a J gene segment was required. Rearrangements were classified as productive when the CDR3 lacked stop codons and remained in frame with V and J, and all other rearrangements were classified as non-productive. Following IMGT convention, CDR3 was defined as the stretch from the second conserved V-encoded cysteine to the conserved J-encoded phenylalanine. The earlier analysis of 500 to 650 of the donors excluded any sequence lacking an unambiguous match to a single V gene segment. In an earlier analysis of about 590 of the donors, a V segment was called functional when productive rearrangements were above 56.7%, and segregating when the standard deviation between donors exceeded 5%. A statistical classification framework was built for diagnosing cytomegalovirus status from the catalog of TCR beta chain sequences. In a later analysis, TCR nucleotide sequences were compared against IMGT/GENE-DB human TR gene sequences so that V and J genes could be assigned. Using the TCRdist pipeline, a later analysis assigned CDR3 sequences along with most-parsimonious VDJ recombination scenarios. In a later analysis, each TCR beta chain was defined by its CDR3 amino acid sequence together with its V-gene family, and reads lacking a unique V-gene family were excluded. To address suspected cross-contamination and a sequencing artifact, a later analysis removed under 600 highly shared, low-generation-probability nucleotide sequences. A later analysis calculated a clonal expansion index for each public chain from normalized within-repertoire ranks of inferred template counts. In a later analysis, generation probabilities were computed using a VDJ recombination model fitted to out-of-frame rearrangements, and the results were checked against IGoR. In a later analysis, TCR-TCR, TCR-HLA and TCR-CMV co-occurrence was scored with hypergeometric tests, and a repertoire-size bias correction was applied to TCR pairs. To estimate false discovery rates, a later analysis permuted the HLA or CMV assignments 20 times. In a later analysis, co-occurring TCRs were grouped with DBSCAN, and TCRdist sequence similarity was added when clustering was performed within HLA-allele-positive subsets. Co-occurrence clustering excluded repertoires with fewer than 30,000 or more than 120,000 public chains, plus five with anomalous nucleotide sharing. TCRdb took over this immuneACCESS table, retaining in-frame rearrangements with V and J assigned. Such tables are incomplete; in checked studies, under half of the missing clones stem from an unresolved V gene, and the remainder is unexplained. V and J calls and clone size follow that table, whereas D and trimming were derived from the DNA. The sample data list some 180,000 clones, and 78% of these were observed just once. The top ten constitute around 14% of the sample.

Worth noting for this clone: The clone's antigen remains unknown. Base qualities are not provided; no much larger clone lies one nucleotide away.

The material sequenced was PBMCs. The rearranged segments are TRBV5-1 and TRBJ2-5, with 8 bases matching TRBD2. The clonotype originates from a woman aged 25 to 39 in good health and CMV-seropositive. The CDR3 here reads CASSFPGGAAQETQYF. In nucleotides, the sequence is TGCGCCAGCAGCTTTCCCGGGGGGGCGGCCCAAGAGACCCAGTACTTC.